The clone carrying this T cell receptor beta chain rates as large (0.1 to 1%). The antigen remains undetermined. This specimen belongs to a study of T cells in localized non-small cell lung cancer. This CDR3 spans 12 amino acids. The germline V gene encodes CDR1 KGHSH and CDR2 LQKENI. Germline trimming cut 5 bases from V and 6 bases from J; bases unmatched to any gene: 4. Whole-study results and caveats: Adjacent uninvolved lung had the highest clonality, suggesting focused antigen responses. Adjacent lung was found to contain a median approximately 52 of the top 100 tumor clones.

The table came from immunoSEQ multiplex PCR; TCRdb's copy has only in-frame clones and leaves some out. This sample carries over a thousand clones, roughly 24% of them seen once, and the ten largest clones take 9.5% to 13%. The sequence was collected from a male donor aged 60 or over with stage I squamous cell lung carcinoma. The V gene is TRBV18, the J gene TRBJ2-7; 7 bases are shared with TRBD1. The sample was lung tumor tissue, taken before any cancer treatment. The CDR3, as DNA: TGTGCCAGCTCAGACAGGGCCGGCGAGCAGTACTTC. As protein: CASSDRAGEQYF.